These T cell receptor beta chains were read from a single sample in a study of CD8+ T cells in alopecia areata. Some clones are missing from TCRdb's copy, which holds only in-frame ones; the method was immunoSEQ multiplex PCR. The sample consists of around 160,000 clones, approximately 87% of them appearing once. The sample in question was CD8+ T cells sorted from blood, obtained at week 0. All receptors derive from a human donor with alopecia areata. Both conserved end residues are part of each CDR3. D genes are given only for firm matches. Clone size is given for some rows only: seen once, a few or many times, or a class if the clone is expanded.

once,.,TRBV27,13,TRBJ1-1,TGTGCCAGCAGTTTAGCATCCGGGTCTGAAGCTTTCTTT,CASSLASGSEAFF
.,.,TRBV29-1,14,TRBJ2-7,TGCAGCGTTGGCCCCTTAGGTTTCAGAAACGAGCAGTACTTC,CSVGPLGFRNEQYF
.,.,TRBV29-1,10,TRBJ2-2,TGCAGCGTTGAGGTCGGGGAGCTGTTTTTT,CSVEVGELFF
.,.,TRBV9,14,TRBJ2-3,TGTGCCAGCAGCGTAGGACTAGTGCCAGATACGCAGTATTTT,CASSVGLVPDTQYF
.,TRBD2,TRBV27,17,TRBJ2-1,TGTGCCAGCACCCCAAACGCGCGGACTAGTCGGTCTGGTGAGCAGTTCTTC,CASTPNARTSRSGEQFF
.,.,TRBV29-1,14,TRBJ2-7,TGCAGCGTTGAGTCCGGGGATGTGGGGTACGAGCAGTACTTC,CSVESGDVGYEQYF
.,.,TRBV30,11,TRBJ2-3,TGTGCCTGCTCGGTGGGGGATACGCAGTATTTT,CACSVGDTQYF
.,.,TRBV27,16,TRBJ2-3,TGTGCCAGCAGTTTATCCAGCGGCGAGCTCACAGATACGCAGTATTTT,CASSLSSGELTDTQYF
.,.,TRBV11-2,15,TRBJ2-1,TGTGCCAGCAGCTTAGTTGAGTGGTTGGTAGGCGAGCAGTTCTTC,CASSLVEWLVGEQFF
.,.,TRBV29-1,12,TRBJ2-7,TGCAGCGCAGAGAGTCGGCCCTACGAGCAGTACTTC,CSAESRPYEQYF
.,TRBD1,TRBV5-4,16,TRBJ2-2,TGTGCCAGCAGCTATGGAAACAGGGGGCTGGCCGGGGAGCTGTTTTTT,CASSYGNRGLAGELFF
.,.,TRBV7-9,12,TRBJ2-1,TGTGCCAGCAGCCGGGACGCTAATGAGCAGTTCTTC,CASSRDANEQFF
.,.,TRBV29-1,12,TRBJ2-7,TGCAGCGTTGAGGAAGGACCCTACGAGCAGTACTTC,CSVEEGPYEQYF
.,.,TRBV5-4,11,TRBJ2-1,TGTGCCAGCAGCTTGCTTAAGGAGCAGTTCTTC,CASSLLKEQFF
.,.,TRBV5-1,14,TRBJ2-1,TGCGCCAGCAGCTCGCTGGACAAGTACAATGAGCAGTTCTTC,CASSSLDKYNEQFF
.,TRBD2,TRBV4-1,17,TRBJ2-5,TGCGCCAGCAGCCAAGGCGTGGGACTAGCGGCGCAAGAGACCCAGTACTTC,CASSQGVGLAAQETQYF
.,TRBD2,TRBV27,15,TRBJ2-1,TGTGCCAGCAGTTTAGGTGGGGGACTAAACAATGAGCAGTTCTTC,CASSLGGGLNNEQFF
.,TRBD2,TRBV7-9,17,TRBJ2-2,TGTGCCAGCAGCCCGACCCGGCTAGCGGGAGTCGCCGGGGAGCTGTTTTTT,CASSPTRLAGVAGELFF
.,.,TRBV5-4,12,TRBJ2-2,TGTGCCGGTCGAGGGGCAACCGGGGAGCTGTTTTTT,CAGRGATGELFF
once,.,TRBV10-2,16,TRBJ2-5,TGCGCCAGCAGTGAGTCGATCGGGGGGCCGGGGGAGACCCAGTACTTC,CASSESIGGPGETQYF
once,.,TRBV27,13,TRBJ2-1,TGTGCCAGCAGTTCGGAAGGGGGGCATGAGCAGTTCTTC,CASSSEGGHEQFF
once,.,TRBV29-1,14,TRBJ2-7,TGCAGCGTTGAAGCGGTGGGTCTCTTGGGCGAGCAGTACTTC,CSVEAVGLLGEQYF
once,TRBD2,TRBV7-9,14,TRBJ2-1,TGTGCCAGCAGCCCCCCTAGCGGGGTCAATGAGCAGTTCTTC,CASSPPSGVNEQFF
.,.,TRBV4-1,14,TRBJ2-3,TGCGCCAGCAGCCGAGGACCGGAGGCAGATACGCAGTATTTT,CASSRGPEADTQYF
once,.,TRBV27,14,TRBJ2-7,TGTGCCAGCAGATTCCGGGGACAAACCTACGAGCAGTACTTC,CASRFRGQTYEQYF
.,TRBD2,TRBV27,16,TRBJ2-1,TGTGCCAGCAGCCCCTTAGGCGGGAGTCCCTACAATGAGCAGTTCTTC,CASSPLGGSPYNEQFF
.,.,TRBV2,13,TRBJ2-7,TGTGCCAGCAGGAGGACAGTCGCCTACGAGCAGTACTTC,CASRRTVAYEQYF
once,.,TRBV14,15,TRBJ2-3,TGTGCCAGCAGCCAAGATCGGGAGTACACAGATACGCAGTATTTT,CASSQDREYTDTQYF
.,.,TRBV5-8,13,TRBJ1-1,TGTGCCAGCAGCTTTTGGCGGAACACTGAAGCTTTCTTT,CASSFWRNTEAFF
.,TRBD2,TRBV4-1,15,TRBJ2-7,TGCGCCAGCAGCCAACTAGCGGGGAGCTCCTACGAGCAGTACTTC,CASSQLAGSSYEQYF
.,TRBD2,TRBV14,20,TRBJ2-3,TGTGCCAGCAGCCAAGAAGTGCTCGGACTAGCGGGGAACCAAGGAGATACGCAGTATTTT,CASSQEVLGLAGNQGDTQYF
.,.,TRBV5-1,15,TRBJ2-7,TGCGCCAGCAGCTTGGGTTCAGGGGCTACCTACGAGCAGTACTTC,CASSLGSGATYEQYF
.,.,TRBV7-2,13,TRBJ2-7,TGTGCCAGCAGCTTGGGAGGCCTCTACGAGCAGTACTTC,CASSLGGLYEQYF
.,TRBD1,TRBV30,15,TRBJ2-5,TGTGCCTGGAGTGATTTGGGGACAGTTCAAGAGACCCAGTACTTC,CAWSDLGTVQETQYF
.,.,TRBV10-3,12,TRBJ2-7,TGTGCCATCACCGACAGTCCCTACGAGCAGTACTTC,CAITDSPYEQYF
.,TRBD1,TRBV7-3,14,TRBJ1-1,TGTGCCAGCAGCTTAAGGACAGGGGTTAATGAAGCTTTCTTT,CASSLRTGVNEAFF
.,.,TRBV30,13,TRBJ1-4,TGTGCCTGGGGACAGACCCTTAATGAAAAACTGTTTTTT,CAWGQTLNEKLFF
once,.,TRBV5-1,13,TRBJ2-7,TGCGCCAGCAGCTTCAGGTCTTCGAACGAGCAGTACTTC,CASSFRSSNEQYF
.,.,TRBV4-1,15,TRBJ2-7,TGCGCCAGCAGCCAAGATCCAAGTTCCTCCTACGAGCAGTACTTC,CASSQDPSSSYEQYF
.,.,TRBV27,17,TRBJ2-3,TGTGCCAGCAGTTCCATACGGACAGTCTCTAGCACAGATACGCAGTATTTT,CASSSIRTVSSTDTQYF
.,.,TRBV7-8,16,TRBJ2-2,TGTGCCAGCAGCCCATTATCTACCGGGACGCGAGGGGAGCTGTTTTTT,CASSPLSTGTRGELFF
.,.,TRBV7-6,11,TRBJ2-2,TGTGCCAGCAGCGCATCCGGGGAGCTGTTTTTT,CASSASGELFF
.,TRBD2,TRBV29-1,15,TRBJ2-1,TGCAGCGTTGAAGGTAGCGGGGGTTCCTACAATGAGCAGTTCTTC,CSVEGSGGSYNEQFF
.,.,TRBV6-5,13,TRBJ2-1,TGTGCCAGCAGTTACTCTGAAAGAGGAGAGCAGTTCTTC,CASSYSERGEQFF
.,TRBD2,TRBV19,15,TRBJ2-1,TGTGCCACCGCCCCCGGGGGGGGTGGTTTTGATGAGCAGTTCTTC,CATAPGGGGFDEQFF
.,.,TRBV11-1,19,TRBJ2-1,TGTGCCAGCAGCTTACGTCGAACCGGGATCACCTCTCTAGGGGGTGAGCAGTTCTTC,CASSLRRTGITSLGGEQFF
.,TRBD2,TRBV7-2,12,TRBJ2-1,TGTGCCAGCGTCGGACTAGCGGATGAGCAGTTCTTC,CASVGLADEQFF
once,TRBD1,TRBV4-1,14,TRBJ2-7,TGCGCCAGCAGCCACCCGGACAGGGAGTACGAGCAGTACTTC,CASSHPDREYEQYF
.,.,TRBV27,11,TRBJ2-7,TGTGCCAGCAGTTTGGGGTACGAGCAGTACTTC,CASSLGYEQYF
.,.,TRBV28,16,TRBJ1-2,TGTGCCAGCAGTTTATGGCCTCAAGGTACCGGGGGTGGCTACACCTTC,CASSLWPQGTGGGYTF